This entry concerns a single T cell receptor beta chain. The antigen is undetermined. The sample belongs to a study of identical twins. Study-level points and caveats: Memory repertoires showed no such pattern, whereas abundant cord blood beta clonotypes carried fewer insertions. Sequences that were out-of-frame, alpha and twin-shared displayed an excess of low generation probability. A cross-sectional statistical analysis, not follow-up of the same donors, supported the conclusions.

Germline-derived CDR1 and CDR2 are SEHNR and FQNEAQ (reference sequence). Trimming shortened V by 5 bases and J by 0 bases, and 16 bases separated the two germline ends. The CDR3 totals 16 residues. A universal primer site was created by template switching, with the cDNA bearing unique molecular identifiers. MiXCR was run by TCRdb on the 5' RACE reads, yielding one entry per CDR3 protein. The repertoire holds about 690,000 distinct CDR3 sequences, with approximately 6.1% as singletons. The source of this sequence is a man aged 18 to 35 in good health. The chain has TRBV7-9 and TRBJ1-1; no definite D call. Sample: naive T cells sorted from blood. In DNA, the CDR3 is TGTGCCAGCAGCGCAAGGATTTTGGGAATGAACACTGAAGCTTTCTTT. This encodes CASSARILGMNTEAFF.